This TCR beta chain was identified in a study of T cell repertoires in cytomegalovirus infection. Study context: Public TCR beta signatures were indicative of both CMV infection and a matching HLA type.

A word on this clonotype: The antigen is unknown.

Each CDR3 protein gets one entry after TCRdb re-called the reads with MiXCR. This sample yields about 490,000 distinct CDR3 sequences, of which about a quarter are seen a single time; 13% belongs to the top ten. Study-level results: HLA-C-restricted, CMV-specific TCR beta clonotypes were dominant ex vivo.

With 1 base clipped from V and 5 bases from J, the junction kept 11 bases outside the gene matches. Germline V gene data show CDR1 as DFQATT and CDR2 as SNEGSKA (reference sequence). CDR3 length: 15 amino acids. The chain couples TRBV20-1 to TRBJ2-7; the match to TRBD2 covers 7 bases. The TCR was taken from a human donor in good health (CMV status not recorded). Some clones in this sample may be carry-over from other donors' samples. Sequencing was carried out using PBMCs. The CDR3 spells CSARGYREARNEQYF. The CDR3 DNA reads as TGCAGTGCTAGAGGGTATCGGGAGGCCCGCAACGAGCAGTACTTC.